Below are 30 T cell receptor beta chains sequenced from a single sample in a study of a mutant IDH1 vaccine in newly diagnosed glioma. Time point meaning: week 5, during vaccination. Doses consisted of 300 ug of mutant IDH1 20-mer peptide each, paired with topical imiquimod. Some clones are missing from TCRdb's copy, which holds only in-frame ones; the method was immunoSEQ multiplex PCR. Of approximately 61,000 clones listed, around 84% are singletons. The antigens for these receptors are not known. The sample consisted of PBMCs, taken from a glioma patient whose treatment included an IDH1 peptide vaccine. Every receptor here comes from a woman between 50 and 59 years old with glioma.

The chain recombines TRBV19 with TRBJ2-7; possibly TRBD2 for D (5 bases). Trimming shortened V by 8 bases and J by 0 bases, and 14 bases separated the two germline ends. Germline CDR1 is LNHDA and CDR2 is SQIVND (reference sequence). The CDR3 is made up of 14 amino acids. In DNA, the CDR3 is TGTGCCAGTTCGAGGACTTTCGGCTCCTACGAGCAGTACTTC. Encoded protein: CASSRTFGSYEQYF.

A word on this clone: An end of the junction does not agree with germline; a read error may underlie this. The chain has TRBV7-7 and TRBJ2-7; D may be TRBD1 or TRBD2 (5 bases each). CDR3 size: 15 residues. In germline, CDR1 is SSHAT, CDR2 FNYEAQ (reference sequence). CDR3 protein: CASSLAPGGSGEQYF. CDR3 nucleotides: TGTGCTAGCAGCTTAGCCCCTGGGGGTAGTGGCGAGCAGTACTTC.

The chain employs TRBV27 and TRBJ2-7; 8 bases are shared with TRBD1. CDR1 is MNHEY, CDR2 SMNVEV, per germline (reference sequence). This CDR3 region has 15 residues. Trimming at V came to 6 bases and at J to 4 bases, leaving 11 bases not matched to a gene. The CDR3 DNA sequence: TGTGCCAGCAGCCAAACGGACAGGGTGGGGTACGAGCAGTACTTC. Amino acids: CASSQTDRVGYEQYF.

The J gene is TRBJ1-1, the V gene TRBV11-2, with a possible D match to TRBD1 (5 bases). The V end lost 5 bases, the J end lost 6 bases, and 13 bases lay between the germline ends. This CDR3 spans 13 amino acids. Germline CDR1 is SGHAT and CDR2 is FQNNGV. Here the CDR3 reads CASSGDPGAEAFF. CDR3 bases: TGTGCCAGCAGCGGGGACCCGGGCGCTGAAGCTTTCTTT.

The chain carries TRBV4-2 and TRBJ1-3; weak D call: TRBD1 (6 bases). CDR1 LGHNA and CDR2 YNFKEQ come from the germline V gene. The CDR3 loop spans 15 amino acids. With 1 base removed from V and 4 bases from J, the gap between germline ends came to 11 bases. The chain's CDR3 is CASSQGTERGNTIYF. CDR3 DNA sequence: TGTGCCAGCAGCCAAGGGACAGAGAGAGGAAACACCATATATTTT.

The sample holds a few counts of this clone. This chain connects TRBV5-1 to TRBJ1-1, with D hard to call. This CDR3 has 13 residues. Germline V CDR1 and CDR2: SGHRS, YFSETQ. Trimming shortened V by 0 bases and J by 8 bases, and 11 bases separated the two germline ends. The CDR3 reads CASSLEGSLEAFF. CDR3 nucleotides: TGCGCCAGCAGCTTGGAGGGCAGCCTCGAAGCTTTCTTT.

This clone was seen only a few times. The CDR3 sequence is CASSEPWGSYNSPLHF. CDR3 sequence (DNA): TGTGCCAGCAGTGAACCCTGGGGAAGCTATAATTCACCCCTCCACTTT. This chain links TRBV6-1 with TRBJ1-6; D gene uncertain. Germline lookup yields CDR1 MNHNS and CDR2 SASEGT. The V end lost 2 bases, the J end lost 3 bases, and 11 bases lay between the germline ends. CDR3 size: 16 residues.

This chain connects TRBV30 to TRBJ1-1; no firm D call. Germline CDR1 GTSNPN, CDR2 SVGIG (reference sequence). V was pared by 7 bases and J by 0 bases, with 12 bases between. This CDR3 is 13 amino acids long. The CDR3 region has the DNA TGTGCCTTTAATCGGGGTATGAACACTGAAGCTTTCTTT. This codes for CAFNRGMNTEAFF.

The chain couples TRBV6-1 to TRBJ1-5; D perhaps matches TRBD1 (5 bases). CDR1 and CDR2 from the germline V gene are MNHNS and SASEGT. The CDR3 length is 13 residues. Trimming removed 2 bases at V and 7 bases at J, with 9 bases between. The CDR3 loop is CASSERGGQPQHF. The DNA of the CDR3 is TGTGCCAGCAGTGAAAGGGGAGGGCAGCCCCAGCATTTT.

V is TRBV6-1 and J is TRBJ1-1; the D is unclear. The CDR3 extends over 13 amino acids. Trimming removed 4 bases from V and 0 bases from J, with 6 bases in between. Looked up from germline, CDR1 is MNHNS and CDR2 is SASEGT. The CDR3 region is CASSVILNTEAFF. In DNA, the CDR3 is TGTGCCAGCAGTGTAATACTGAACACTGAAGCTTTCTTT.

This clone was counted only a few times. In DNA, the CDR3 is TGTGCCTGGAGTGTAGTTCAGGGTAGTGGGCAGCCCCAGCATTTT. Its translation: CAWSVVQGSGQPQHF. The gene calls are TRBV30 and TRBJ1-5; TRBD1 is a possible D gene (5 bases). CDR3 length: 15 amino acids. With 0 bases removed from V and 7 bases from J, the gap between germline ends came to 16 bases. In germline, CDR1 is GTSNPN, CDR2 SVGIG (reference sequence).

The V call is TRBV6-6, the J call TRBJ2-7, with TRBD1 matching 7 bases. Per the germline V gene, CDR1 is MNHNY and CDR2 is SVGAGI (reference sequence). The ends lost 2 bases at V and 2 bases at J; junction bases unmatched: 3. There are 14 residues in the CDR3. The CDR3 DNA reads as TGTGCCAGCAGTTACGTCGGGACAGCCTACGAGCAGTACTTC. Translating gives CASSYVGTAYEQYF.

The rearrangement links TRBV4-1 to TRBJ1-5, with D unresolved. This CDR3 has 11 amino acids. Germline-derived CDR1 and CDR2 are MGHRA and YSYEKL. The germline V and J ends were trimmed by 3 bases and 9 bases, with 6 bases remaining between them. The CDR3 is CASSHPGPQHF. The CDR3 region has the DNA TGCGCCAGCAGCCACCCTGGGCCCCAGCATTTT.

This rearrangement joins TRBV5-4 to TRBJ2-7; D not certain. CDR1 and CDR2 from the germline V gene are SGHNT and YYREEE (reference sequence). This CDR3 spans 15 amino acids. V shed 2 bases and J shed 5 bases, with 17 bases lying between them. CDR3 sequence (DNA): TGTGCCAGCAGCTTCCAGGCGAATTCCCTAAACGAGCAGTACTTC. As protein: CASSFQANSLNEQYF.

The chain recombines TRBV2 with TRBJ2-4; D possibly corresponds to TRBD1 (6 bases). This CDR3 is built from 13 residues. CDR1 and CDR2 (germline): SNHLY, FYNNEI. V shed 7 bases and J shed 6 bases, with 13 bases lying between them. The CDR3 nucleotides are TGTGCCAGCAAGGGGGTAGGGGGAAACATTCAGTACTTC. It yields the protein CASKGVGGNIQYF.

The chain carries TRBV7-2 and TRBJ2-5; D remains unclear. Germline loops: CDR1 SGHTA, CDR2 FQGNSA. CDR3 size: 13 residues. The V end was cut by 1 base, the J end by 5 bases, with 8 bases between. The CDR3 sequence is CASSLGVVETQYF. CDR3 DNA: TGTGCCAGCAGCTTAGGAGTTGTGGAGACCCAGTACTTC. Full variable domain (missing parts from reference TRBV7-2 and TRBJ2-5): GAGVSQSPSNKVTEKGKDVELRCDPISGHTALYWYRQSLGQGLEFLIYFQGNSAPDKSGLPSDRFSAERTGGSVSTLTIQRTQQEDSAVYLCASSLGVVETQYFGPGTRLLVL.

On this clone itself: Its ends do not fully match the called genes, so a read error is possible. The J gene is TRBJ1-4, the V gene TRBV30, with TRBD1 identical over 7 bases. The CDR3 has 12 amino acids. Per the germline V gene, CDR1 is GTSNPN and CDR2 is SVGIG (reference sequence). CDR3 nucleotide sequence: TGCGCCTTCTCAGGGGGGAATGAAAAACTGTTTTTT. This encodes CAFSGGNEKLFF.

The chain carries TRBV19 and TRBJ1-4; D is unclear. Germline lookup yields CDR1 LNHDA and CDR2 SQIVND (reference sequence). The CDR3 has 14 amino acids. Trimming left V 4 bases short and J 8 bases short, with 14 bases between. As DNA, the CDR3 is TGTGCCAGTAGTAACTTCCCGCTGAACGAAAAACTGTTTTTT. Translating it yields CASSNFPLNEKLFF. Complete variable domain (other parts from reference TRBV19 and TRBJ1-4): DGGITQSPKYLFRKEGQNVTLSCEQNLNHDAMYWYRQDPGQGLRLIYYSQIVNDFQKGDIAEGYSVSREKKESFPLTVTSAQKNPTAFYLCASSNFPLNEKLFFGSGTQLSVL.

The V call is TRBV27, the J call TRBJ2-4, with D tentatively TRBD1 or TRBD2 (5 bases each). This CDR3 is built from 15 residues. Germline V CDR1 and CDR2: MNHEY, SMNVEV (reference sequence). V lost 6 bases, J lost 0 bases, and 12 bases lay in between. CDR3 loop: CASRNSGRAKNIQYF. For the CDR3, the DNA is TGTGCCAGCAGGAACTCGGGGCGAGCCAAAAACATTCAGTACTTC.

V is TRBV27 and J is TRBJ1-1; D uncertain. V was clipped by 0 bases and J by 7 bases, with 9 bases between them. The CDR3 is 13 amino acids. The germline CDR1 and CDR2 sequences are MNHEY and SMNVEV (reference sequence). The chain's CDR3 is CASSLSGGFEAFF. The CDR3 DNA is TGTGCCAGCAGTTTATCGGGTGGGTTTGAAGCTTTCTTT.

CDR3 bases: TGTGCCAGCAGCTCCTTGACTCCGGGAGATACGCAGTATTTT. Its protein product is CASSSLTPGDTQYF. J is TRBJ2-3 and V is TRBV25-1; D gene ambiguous. The CDR3 loop spans 14 amino acids. Trimming stripped 6 bases from V and 5 bases from J, with 15 bases between. Looked up from germline, CDR1 is MGHDK and CDR2 is SYGVNS. The full variable domain, its missing parts supplied by reference TRBV25-1 and TRBJ2-3, is EADIYQTPRYLVIGTGKKITLECSQTMGHDKMYWYQQDPGMELHLIHYSYGVNSTEKGDLSSESTVSRIRTEHFPLTLESARPSHTSQYLCASSSLTPGDTQYFGPGTRLTVL.

The chain links TRBV5-1 to TRBJ1-4; perhaps TRBD1 as D (6 bases). The V gene's germline CDR1 is SGHRS and CDR2 YFSETQ. Deletions cut 0 bases from V and 8 bases from J, with 14 bases between. The CDR3 is 15 residues long. CDR3 in amino acids: CASSLGGLGGEKLFF. The CDR3 DNA follows: TGCGCCAGCAGCTTGGGGGGACTGGGGGGCGAAAAACTGTTTTTT.

This clone appeared a single time. V gene TRBV10-3 combines with J gene TRBJ1-3; no reliable D call. Trimming took off 10 bases at V and 0 bases at J, with 10 bases between the two ends. Germline-derived CDR1 and CDR2 are ENHRY and SYGVKD. The CDR3 consists of 13 residues. CDR3 sequence reads: CASRDYSGNTIYF. CDR3 bases: TGTGCCAGCCGGGATTACTCTGGAAACACCATATATTTT.

The chain couples TRBV6-5 to TRBJ2-6; D might be TRBD1 (6 bases). The germline V gene encodes CDR1 MNHEY and CDR2 SVGAGI. The length of the CDR3 is 15 residues. Trimming stripped 4 bases from V and 1 base from J, with 8 bases between. This CDR3 is CASSLGGSGANVLTF. CDR3 in DNA: TGTGCCAGCAGTTTAGGGGGATCTGGGGCCAACGTCCTGACTTTC.

J is TRBJ1-3 and V is TRBV30; D unresolved. The germline CDR1 and CDR2 sequences are GTSNPN and SVGIG (reference sequence). CDR3 length: 13 residues. The CDR3 loop is CGYIISSGNTIYF. The DNA for the CDR3 is TGTGGCTACATTATTTCCTCTGGAAACACCATATATTTT.

J is TRBJ1-1 and V is TRBV19; D call uncertain. The germline gives CDR1 LNHDA, CDR2 SQIVND (reference sequence). V dropped 1 base and J dropped 5 bases, with 8 bases sitting between them. The CDR3 extends over 13 amino acids. The CDR3 here is CASSIAMLTEAFF. The CDR3 DNA is TGTGCCAGTAGTATAGCCATGCTGACTGAAGCTTTCTTT.

The V call is TRBV15, the J call TRBJ2-5, with a tentative D call TRBD2 (7 bases). V was pared by 4 bases and J by 4 bases, with 13 bases between. The CDR3 is 14 amino acids. CDR1 is LNHNV and CDR2 is YYDKDF in the germline V gene (reference sequence). This chain's CDR3 is CATSIRGGSETQYF. Written as DNA, the CDR3 is TGTGCCACCAGCATAAGGGGGGGTTCAGAGACCCAGTACTTC.

This clone was observed a few times. The gene calls are TRBV2 and TRBJ1-6; 9 bases align to TRBD1. The CDR3 has 15 residues. The germline V gene has CDR1 SNHLY and CDR2 FYNNEI. J lost 7 bases, V lost 7 bases, and 8 bases had no gene match. Here the CDR3 DNA reads TGTGCCAGCAAAGGGGACAGGGTTAAGAATTCACCCCTCCACTTT. Its translation: CASKGDRVKNSPLHF. The full variable domain, rest sourced from reference TRBV2 and TRBJ1-6, is EPEVTQTPSHQVTQMGQEVILRCVPISNHLYFYWYRQILGQKVEFLVSFYNNEISEKSEIFDDQFSVERPDGSNFTLKIRSTKLEDSAMYFCASKGDRVKNSPLHFGNGTRLTVT.

A single count supports this clone. The genes are TRBV19 and TRBJ1-2, with TRBD1 matching over 9 bases. Germline values: CDR1 LNHDA, CDR2 SQIVND (reference sequence). The CDR3 is 16 amino acids. The V segment lost 4 bases and the J segment 2 bases; nucleotides outside the gene matches: 8. The CDR3 coding sequence is TGTGCCAGTAGTAGTCGGACAGGGGCAGGGAACTATGGCTACACCTTC. Residues: CASSSRTGAGNYGYTF.

The count of this clone is one. The V call is TRBV6-6, the J call TRBJ1-3; 7 nucleotides agree with TRBD1. This CDR3 is built from 16 residues. Unmatched junction bases numbered 12, after V lost 5 bases and J lost 5 bases. CDR1 MNHNY and CDR2 SVGAGI come from the germline V gene (reference sequence). The CDR3 DNA reads as TGTGCCAGCAGTGGAACACAGGACAGGACTAGAAACACCATATATTTT. It specifies CASSGTQDRTRNTIYF.